The 3 T cell receptor beta chains below were found in one sample sequenced in a study of cytomegalovirus exposure and HLA in healthy donors. Sequencing was performed with immunoSEQ multiplex PCR; in TCRdb, only in-frame clones are kept and a portion is missing. The table shows 150,000 to 200,000 clones, with 91% occurring only once. The sequenced material came from PBMCs. The receptors shown here come from a woman aged 18-35 years in good health and CMV-seropositive.

This chain uses TRBV5-1 with TRBJ2-1; D gene uncertain. This CDR3 contains 11 residues. CDR1 and CDR2 from the germline V gene are SGHRS and YFSETQ. Deletions cut 1 base from V and 9 bases from J, with 5 bases between. In DNA, the CDR3 is TGCGCCAGCAGCTTGTTCGGTGAGCAGTTCTTC. Protein product: CASSLFGEQFF.

J is TRBJ2-7 and V is TRBV7-9; TRBD1 might be the D (5 bases). This CDR3 is built from 13 residues. The V end was cut by 1 base, the J end by 5 bases, with 9 bases between. Germline CDR1 is SEHNR and CDR2 is FQNEAQ (reference sequence). The CDR3 sequence: CASSLGLGDEQYF. CDR3 DNA sequence: TGTGCCAGCAGCTTAGGTCTAGGGGACGAGCAGTACTTC.

V and J are TRBV30 and TRBJ1-1; D gene uncertain. Trimming cost V 4 bases and J 4 bases, with 10 bases left between them. The germline CDR1 and CDR2 sequences are GTSNPN and SVGIG (reference sequence). CDR3 size: 12 residues. The CDR3 DNA sequence: TGTGCCTGGATTCAAGGGAGCACTGAAGCTTTCTTT. As protein: CAWIQGSTEAFF.